This T cell receptor beta chain emerged from a study of cytomegalovirus exposure and HLA in healthy donors. Study background: Per a later analysis, the 550 to 850 first-cohort and some 130 validation repertoires shared one platform.

Separate from the approximately 700-subject first cohort was the roughly 120-subject validation cohort, to which the donors belonged. With regard to this clone: Antigen specificity is unknown.

Study-wide findings and caveats: Specificity of a few CMV-associated chains for CMV antigens was verified in vitro.

Only in-frame clones appear in the TCRdb table, and some are missing; sequencing was by immunoSEQ multiplex PCR. Here the sample spans some 76,000 clones, roughly 95% being singletons. V dropped 4 bases and J dropped 6; count of bases not matched to a gene: 16. This CDR3 spans 18 amino acids. The germline gives CDR1 LGHNA, CDR2 YSLEER. The V call is TRBV4-3, the J call TRBJ2-1; 9 bases are shared with TRBD2. This clonotype originated in a woman under 30 in good health and CMV-seropositive. Material for sequencing was PBMCs. CDR3 amino acids: CASSPNGWSSGGTNEQFF. The CDR3 DNA follows: TGCGCCAGCAGCCCAAACGGGTGGAGTAGCGGGGGAACCAATGAGCAGTTCTTC.